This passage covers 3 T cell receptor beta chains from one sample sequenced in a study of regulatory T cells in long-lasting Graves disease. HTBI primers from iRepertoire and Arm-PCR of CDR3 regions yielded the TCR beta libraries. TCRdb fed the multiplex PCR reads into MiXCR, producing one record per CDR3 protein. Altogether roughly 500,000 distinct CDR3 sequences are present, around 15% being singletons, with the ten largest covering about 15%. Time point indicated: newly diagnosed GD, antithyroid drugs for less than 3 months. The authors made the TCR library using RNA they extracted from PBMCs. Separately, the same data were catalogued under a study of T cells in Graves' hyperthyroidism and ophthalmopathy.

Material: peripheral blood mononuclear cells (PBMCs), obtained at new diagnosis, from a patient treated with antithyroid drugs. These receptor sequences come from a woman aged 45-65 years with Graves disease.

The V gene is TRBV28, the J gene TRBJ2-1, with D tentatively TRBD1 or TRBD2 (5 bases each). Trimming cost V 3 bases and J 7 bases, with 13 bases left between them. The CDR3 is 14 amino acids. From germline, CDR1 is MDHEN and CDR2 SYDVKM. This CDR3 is CASSFSQGVNEQFF. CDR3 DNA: TGTGCCAGCAGTTTTTCTCAGGGAGTTAATGAGCAGTTCTTC.

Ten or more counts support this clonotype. The CDR3 sequence: CASSQFSGSSYNEQFF. As DNA, the CDR3 is TGTGCCAGCAGTCAATTTAGCGGGAGTTCCTACAATGAGCAGTTCTTC. The chain carries TRBV7-9 and TRBJ2-1; TRBD2 matches 9 bases. Trimming took 6 bases from V and 1 from J; bases not matched to a gene: 7. The CDR3 runs to 16 residues. CDR1 and CDR2 (germline): SEHNR, FQNEAQ (reference sequence).

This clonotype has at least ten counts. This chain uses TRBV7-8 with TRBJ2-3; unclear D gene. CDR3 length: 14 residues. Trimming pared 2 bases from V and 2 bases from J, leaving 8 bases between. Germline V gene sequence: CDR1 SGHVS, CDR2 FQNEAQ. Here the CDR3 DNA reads TGTGCCAGCAGCTTACGGCTTTTCACAGATACGCAGTATTTT. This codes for CASSLRLFTDTQYF.